Listed below are T cell receptor beta chains from one sample, sequenced in a study of blood T cell repertoires in COVID-19. The protocol was immunoSEQ multiplex PCR, while the TCRdb copy is restricted to in-frame clones and leaves out a portion. The sample contains 350,000 to 400,000 clones, over 75% of which appear only once. The sequenced sample was PBMCs or T cells enriched from blood (not recorded which). The receptors stem from a man between 18 and 29 years old who had recovered from COVID-19. CDR3s include the opening cysteine and the closing phenylalanine or tryptophan. D genes are given only for firm matches. Size tells how often a clone was seen (once, few, many) or the class of an expanded clone, and some rows leave it out.

TRBJ1-1 | TRBV6-1 | TRBD1 | NA | CASSEAGQGFNTEAFF | TGTGCCAGCAGTGAAGCGGGACAGGGCTTTAACACTGAAGCTTTCTTT
TRBJ2-1 | TRBV5-1 | TRBD2 | few | CASSLAGGRGNEQFF | TGCGCCAGCAGCTTGGCGGGAGGGAGGGGGAATGAGCAGTTCTTC
TRBJ1-3 | TRBV7-2 | TRBD1 | NA | CASSPAGQGIVGNTIYF | TGTGCCAGCAGCCCCGCCGGACAGGGTATAGTAGGAAACACCATATATTTT
TRBJ2-1 | TRBV7-8 | TRBD2 | NA | CASSPGSGKVNEQFF | TGTGCCAGCAGCCCCGGGAGCGGGAAAGTAAATGAGCAGTTCTTC
TRBJ2-1 | TRBV11-1 | NA | NA | CASCLENEQFF | TGTGCCAGCTGCCTGGAGAATGAGCAGTTCTTC
TRBJ2-7 | TRBV19 | NA | once | CASSIVSGFYEQYF | TGTGCCAGTAGTATCGTTTCCGGGTTTTACGAGCAGTACTTC
TRBJ2-1 | TRBV2 | NA | NA | CATPHRVRYNEQFF | TGTGCCACCCCACACAGGGTCCGCTACAATGAGCAGTTCTTC
TRBJ1-1 | TRBV5-6 | NA | NA | CASSLYSEAFF | TGTGCCAGCAGCTTATACAGTGAAGCTTTCTTT
TRBJ2-2 | TRBV5-4 | NA | NA | CASSLTSRVGELFF | TGTGCCAGCAGCTTGACTAGCCGGGTCGGGGAGCTGTTTTTT
TRBJ2-1 | TRBV19 | TRBD2 | once | CASSRASGRALRRNEQFF | TGTGCCAGTAGTCGCGCTAGCGGGAGGGCCTTAAGAAGGAATGAGCAGTTCTTC
TRBJ1-5 | TRBV7-2 | NA | NA | CASKRSNQPQHF | TGTGCCAGCAAGCGTAGCAATCAGCCCCAGCATTTT
TRBJ1-1 | TRBV3-1/TRBV3-2 | NA | NA | CASSQGRGRNTEAFF | TGTGCCAGCAGCCAAGGCCGAGGTAGGAACACTGAAGCTTTCTTT
TRBJ1-6 | TRBV27 | TRBD1 | once | CASSYAPTGSSSYNSPLHF | TGTGCCAGCAGCTATGCCCCGACAGGGTCCAGCTCCTATAATTCACCCCTCCACTTT
TRBJ1-1 | TRBV7-9 | TRBD1 | NA | CASSPTTGVEAFF | TGTGCCAGCAGCCCTACGACAGGGGTTGAAGCTTTCTTT
TRBJ2-2 | TRBV2 | TRBD1 | NA | CASHRGTNTGELFF | TGTGCCAGCCACAGGGGCACGAACACCGGGGAGCTGTTTTTT
TRBJ2-1 | TRBV20-1 | NA | NA | CSASTNEQFF | TGCAGTGCCTCTACCAATGAGCAGTTCTTC
TRBJ1-2 | TRBV5-1 | NA | NA | CASSQVPNYGYTF | TGCGCCAGCAGTCAGGTTCCAAACTATGGCTACACCTTC
TRBJ1-2 | TRBV28 | NA | NA | CASGHNGYTF | TGTGCCAGCGGTCACAATGGCTACACCTTC
TRBJ2-3 | TRBV2 | NA | NA | CASSLKPWGGHADTQYF | TGTGCCAGCAGCCTAAAGCCGTGGGGGGGCCACGCAGATACGCAGTATTTT
TRBJ2-2 | TRBV4-3 | NA | NA | CASSQDKNTGELFF | TGCGCCAGCAGCCAGGACAAGAACACCGGGGAGCTGTTTTTT
TRBJ1-4 | TRBV4-1 | NA | NA | CASSQGTVATNEKLFF | TGCGCCAGCAGCCAAGGGACAGTTGCAACTAATGAAAAACTGTTTTTT
TRBJ1-3 | TRBV3-1/TRBV3-2 | NA | NA | CASSRGSGNTIYF | TGTGCCAGCTCCAGGGGATCTGGAAACACCATATATTTT
TRBJ2-7 | TRBV19 | TRBD1 | NA | CASRNTGDHSEQYF | TGTGCCAGTAGGAATACAGGGGACCACTCCGAGCAGTACTTC
TRBJ1-1 | TRBV7-9 | TRBD1 | NA | CASSSTGTTEAFF | TGTGCCAGCAGCTCGACAGGGACGACTGAAGCTTTCTTT
TRBJ2-3 | TRBV19 | TRBD2 | NA | CATQTSGGPDTQYF | TGTGCCACCCAAACCAGCGGGGGACCAGATACGCAGTATTTT
TRBJ1-6 | TRBV5-8 | NA | NA | CASSLQGPSYNSPLHF | TGTGCCAGCAGCCTACAGGGACCCTCCTATAATTCACCCCTCCACTTT
TRBJ2-1 | TRBV6-2/TRBV6-3 | TRBD2 | once | CASSSSGGGEQFF | TGTGCCAGCAGTAGTAGCGGGGGCGGTGAGCAGTTCTTC
TRBJ1-6 | TRBV6-1 | NA | NA | CASSEAGGTNSPLHF | TGTGCCAGCAGTGAAGCCGGCGGGACGAATTCACCCCTCCACTTT
TRBJ1-1 | TRBV25-1 | NA | NA | CASIPQGGTEAFF | TGTGCCAGCATCCCACAGGGTGGCACTGAAGCTTTCTTT
TRBJ1-1 | TRBV4-1 | TRBD1 | NA | CASSQESPRDRQLNTEAFF | TGCGCCAGCAGCCAAGAAAGCCCCCGGGACAGACAACTCAACACTGAAGCTTTCTTT
TRBJ2-3 | TRBV3-1/TRBV3-2 | NA | NA | CASSQVGQGGDTQYF | TGTGCCAGCAGCCAAGTAGGTCAGGGGGGAGATACGCAGTATTTT
TRBJ2-5 | TRBV7-9 | NA | NA | CASSPKTRVGETQYF | TGTGCCAGCAGCCCAAAAACTAGGGTCGGAGAGACCCAGTACTTC
TRBJ2-1 | TRBV19 | TRBD2 | few | CASSGLAASYNEQFF | TGTGCCAGTTCCGGACTAGCGGCTTCGTACAATGAGCAGTTCTTC
TRBJ2-7 | TRBV6-5 | TRBD1 | NA | CASRRSGQGNEQYF | TGTGCCAGCAGGCGCTCGGGACAGGGGAACGAGCAGTACTTC
TRBJ1-5 | TRBV9 | NA | NA | CASSPESPYQPQHF | TGTGCCAGCAGCCCAGAAAGTCCCTATCAGCCCCAGCATTTT
TRBJ2-7 | TRBV28 | NA | NA | CASSEFGRVGQTGTYEQYF | TGTGCCAGCAGTGAGTTTGGGAGAGTGGGGCAAACAGGGACCTACGAGCAGTACTTC
TRBJ1-2 | TRBV11-2 | TRBD1 | NA | CASSSGTGGDGYTF | TGTGCCAGCAGCTCTGGGACAGGGGGCGACGGCTACACCTTC
TRBJ2-1 | TRBV19 | TRBD1 | NA | CASNGQGDHEQFF | TGTGCCAGTAATGGACAGGGGGACCATGAGCAGTTCTTC
TRBJ1-4 | TRBV25-1 | NA | NA | CASSNDRSNEKLFF | TGTGCCAGCAGTAACGACAGGAGTAATGAAAAACTGTTTTTT
TRBJ2-7 | TRBV6-1 | TRBD1 | NA | CASSEFFAGGEIHEQYF | TGTGCCAGCAGTGAATTCTTTGCAGGGGGCGAGATCCACGAGCAGTACTTC
TRBJ1-1 | TRBV7-8 | NA | NA | CASSLSRQDEAFF | TGTGCCAGCAGCTTAAGTAGACAGGATGAAGCTTTCTTT